This TCR beta chain originates from a study of response to subunit inactivated influenza vaccine. Study-level findings and limits: The study's authors posited that every seasonal influenza vaccination enlists few new T cells.

This CDR3 contains 14 residues. The V and J ends lost 5 bases and 7 bases respectively, with 15 bases between them. From germline, CDR1 is MNHEY and CDR2 SMNVEV (reference sequence). Using its own MiXCR run on the RT-PCR reads, TCRdb lists one record per CDR3 protein. The sample has 200,000 to 300,000 distinct CDR3 sequences; more than 9% are singletons. A word on this clonotype: Its antigen is not identified.

This sequence originates from a man aged 50 to 59 who received an inactivated influenza vaccine. This sample comprised non-naive T cells sorted from PBMCs, obtained less than 15 days before vaccination. The genes are TRBV27 and TRBJ2-1; tentatively, D is TRBD2 (6 bases). The CDR3 DNA is TGTGCCAGCAGTATTAGCGGACCTACGAATGAGCAGTTCTTC. Its translation: CASSISGPTNEQFF.